This TCR beta chain was recorded in a study of blood T cell repertoires in COVID-19. Produced via immunoSEQ multiplex PCR; TCRdb's table is partial and in-frame only. The sample contains some 170,000 clones, under 85% of which appear only once. This CDR3 spans 13 amino acids. V gave up 7 bases and J gave up 6 bases, with 13 bases separating them. The chain couples TRBV12-3 or TRBV12-4 to TRBJ2-1, with D possibly being TRBD2 (6 bases). The TCR was taken from a man aged 70 or older with acute or convalescent COVID-19. Sequences were obtained from peripheral blood. The CDR3 here is CASKPGLANEQFF. The CDR3 nucleotides are TGTGCCAGCAAACCGGGACTGGCCAATGAGCAGTTCTTC.